The entry below gives a single T cell receptor (beta chain) sequence along with its context. Each CDR3 protein is one row after TCRdb ran MiXCR on the 5' RACE reads. Altogether around 300,000 distinct CDR3 sequences are present, about an eighth being singletons, with the ten largest covering about a fifth. From germline, CDR1 is DFQATT and CDR2 SNEGSKA (reference sequence). CDR3 length: 15 residues. The V gene lost 1 base and the J gene lost 0 bases, with 13 bases spanning the gap. These data come from a study of T-cell memory formation after mild COVID-19. This sequence was found in a young man who had mild COVID-19 (a few samples of this study predate the infection). Cell type and time point are not known. The V and J genes are TRBV20-1 and TRBJ2-7; a possible D gene is TRBD2 (5 bases). Source material: PBMCs or a T cell subset sorted from them (not recorded which). Written as DNA, the CDR3 is TGCAGTGCTAGAGGGCGACTACTAAGCTCCTACGAGCAGTACGTC. It encodes CSARGRLLSSYEQYV.